This T cell receptor beta chain was documented in a study of PD-L1 blockade in urothelial cancer. About the research overall: About 90% of the 29 patients were males with bladder-origin urothelial cancer. Blood was subjected to analysis at 3 weeks (second dose) and 6 weeks following treatment start. T cells were recovered from blood samples at a median of roughly 130,000.

Findings of the study overall: A pretreatment blood TCR clonality that fell below the median predicted better progression-free and overall survival.

A remark on this clone: Antigen unknown.

Time point given: pretreatment peripheral blood. Clones were sequenced by immunoSEQ multiplex PCR, and TCRdb holds only the in-frame ones, with some missing. The data contain around 63,000 clones, around four fifths of them singletons. V dropped 2 bases and J dropped 9 bases, with 12 bases sitting between them. Germline V gene lookup returns CDR1 SEHNR and CDR2 FQNEAQ (reference sequence). The CDR3 has 13 residues. Specimen: PBMCs, collected around atezolizumab (anti-PD-L1) treatment. This TCR derives from a man aged 65 to 85 with urothelial cancer. J is TRBJ2-3 and V is TRBV7-9, with D possibly matching TRBD2 (5 bases). CDR3 nucleotide sequence: TGTGCCAGCAGCTTACCGGCGACTACGACGCAGTATTTT. Protein sequence: CASSLPATTTQYF.